Detailed here is one TCR beta chain. The data derive from a study of cytomegalovirus exposure and HLA in healthy donors. The CDR3 length is 16 residues. Germline V gives CDR1 LGHNA, CDR2 YNFKEQ. The J segment lost 3 bases and the V segment lost 0 bases, leaving 2 bases of the junction unmatched. The PCR made use of 60 Vbeta and 13 Jbeta primers. Libraries were prepared by immunoSEQ multiplex PCR; TCRdb keeps only in-frame clonotypes and omits some of them. The data hold 55,000 to 70,000 clones, with roughly 80% observed a single time. The gene calls are TRBV4-2 and TRBJ2-7; 13 bases agree with TRBD2. The source is a male donor in good health and CMV-seropositive. Sequencing used PBMCs. This CDR3 is CASSQEGTSGDYEQYF. In DNA, the CDR3 is TGTGCCAGCAGCCAAGAAGGGACTAGCGGGGACTACGAGCAGTACTTC.